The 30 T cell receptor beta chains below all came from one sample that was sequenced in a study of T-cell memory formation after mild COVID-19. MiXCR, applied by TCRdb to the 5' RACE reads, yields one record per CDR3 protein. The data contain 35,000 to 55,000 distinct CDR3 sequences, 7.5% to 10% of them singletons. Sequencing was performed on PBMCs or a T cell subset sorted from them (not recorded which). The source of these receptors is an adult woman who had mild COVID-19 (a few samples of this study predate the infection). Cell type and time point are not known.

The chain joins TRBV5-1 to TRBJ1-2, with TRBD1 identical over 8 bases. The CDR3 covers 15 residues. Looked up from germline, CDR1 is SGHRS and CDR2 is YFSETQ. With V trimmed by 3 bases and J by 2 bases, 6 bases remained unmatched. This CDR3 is CASSSGGTGNYGYTF. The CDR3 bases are TGCGCCAGCAGCTCTGGCGGGACAGGCAACTATGGCTACACCTTC.

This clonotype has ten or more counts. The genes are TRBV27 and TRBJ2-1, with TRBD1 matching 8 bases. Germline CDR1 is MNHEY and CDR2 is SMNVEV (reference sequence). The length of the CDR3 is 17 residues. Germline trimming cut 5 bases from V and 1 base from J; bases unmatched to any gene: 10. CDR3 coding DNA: TGTGCCAGCAGTCCAATCATTCAGGGGGCTTCCTACAATGAGCAGTTCTTC. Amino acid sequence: CASSPIIQGASYNEQFF.

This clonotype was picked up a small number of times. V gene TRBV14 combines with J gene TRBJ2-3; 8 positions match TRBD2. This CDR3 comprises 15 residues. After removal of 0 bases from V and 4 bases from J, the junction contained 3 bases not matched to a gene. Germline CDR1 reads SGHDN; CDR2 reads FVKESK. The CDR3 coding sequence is TGTGCCAGCAGCCAAGAGCGGACTAGCTCAGATACGCAGTATTTT. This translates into CASSQERTSSDTQYF.

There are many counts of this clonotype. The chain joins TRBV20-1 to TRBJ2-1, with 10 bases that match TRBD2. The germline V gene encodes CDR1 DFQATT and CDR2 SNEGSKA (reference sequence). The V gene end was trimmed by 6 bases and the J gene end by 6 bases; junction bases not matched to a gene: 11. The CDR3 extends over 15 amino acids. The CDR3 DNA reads TGCAGTGCGCCAACCCTAGCGGGAGCCGGCAATGAGCAGTTCTTC. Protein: CSAPTLAGAGNEQFF.

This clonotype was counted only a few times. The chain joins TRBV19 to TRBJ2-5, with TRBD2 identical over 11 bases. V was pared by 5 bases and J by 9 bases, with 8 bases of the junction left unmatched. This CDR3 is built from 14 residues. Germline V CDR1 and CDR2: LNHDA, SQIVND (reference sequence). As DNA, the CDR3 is TGTGCCAGTAGTCCGGGGACTAGCGGCCGCGCCCAGTACTTC. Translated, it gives CASSPGTSGRAQYF.

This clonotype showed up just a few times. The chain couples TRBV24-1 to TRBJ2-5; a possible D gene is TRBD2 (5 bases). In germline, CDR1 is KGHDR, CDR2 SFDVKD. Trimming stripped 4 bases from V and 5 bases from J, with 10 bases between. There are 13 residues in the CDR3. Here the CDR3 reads CATSEGSVETQYF. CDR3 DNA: TGTGCCACCAGTGAGGGTAGCGTGGAGACCCAGTACTTC.

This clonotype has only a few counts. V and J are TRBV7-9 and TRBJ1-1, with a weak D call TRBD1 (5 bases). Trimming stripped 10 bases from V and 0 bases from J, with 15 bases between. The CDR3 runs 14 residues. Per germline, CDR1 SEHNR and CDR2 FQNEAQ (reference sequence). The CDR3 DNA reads TGTGCCATCGTCAAGACAGACATGAACACTGAAGCTTTCTTT. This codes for CAIVKTDMNTEAFF.

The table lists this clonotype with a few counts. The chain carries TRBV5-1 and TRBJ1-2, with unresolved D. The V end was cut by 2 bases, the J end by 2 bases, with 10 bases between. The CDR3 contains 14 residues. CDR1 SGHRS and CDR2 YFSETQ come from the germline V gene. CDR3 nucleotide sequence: TGCGCCAGCAGCTTAAGAGATCTGAACTATGGCTACACCTTC. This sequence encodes CASSLRDLNYGYTF.

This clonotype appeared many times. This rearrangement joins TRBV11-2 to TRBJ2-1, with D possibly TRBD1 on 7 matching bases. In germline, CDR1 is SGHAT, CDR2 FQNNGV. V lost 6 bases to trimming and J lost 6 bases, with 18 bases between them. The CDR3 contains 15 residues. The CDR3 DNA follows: TGTGCCAGCAGTTACAACAGGGGAGGTAGCAATGAGCAGTTCTTC. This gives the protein CASSYNRGGSNEQFF.

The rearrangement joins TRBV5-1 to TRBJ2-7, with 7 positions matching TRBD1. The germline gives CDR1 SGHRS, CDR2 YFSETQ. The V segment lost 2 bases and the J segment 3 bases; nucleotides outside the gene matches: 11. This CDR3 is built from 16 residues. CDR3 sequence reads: CASSFDQGTALYEQYF. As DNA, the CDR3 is TGCGCCAGCAGCTTTGACCAGGGGACAGCCCTCTACGAGCAGTACTTC.

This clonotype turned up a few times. Here the CDR3 reads CASRKGIPLYEQYF. The CDR3 DNA follows: TGTGCCAGCAGAAAGGGCATTCCTCTCTACGAGCAGTACTTC. The genes are TRBV6-1 and TRBJ2-7; D gene ambiguous. Germline CDR1 is MNHNS and CDR2 is SASEGT. The germline V and J ends were trimmed by 6 bases and 3 bases, with 15 bases remaining between them. The CDR3 covers 14 residues.

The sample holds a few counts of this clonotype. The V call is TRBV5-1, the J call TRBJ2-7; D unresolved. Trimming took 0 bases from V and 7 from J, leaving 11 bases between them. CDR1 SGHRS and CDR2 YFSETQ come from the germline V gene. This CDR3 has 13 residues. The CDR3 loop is CASSLEPIGEQYF. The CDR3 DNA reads TGCGCCAGCAGCTTGGAACCCATCGGGGAGCAGTACTTC.

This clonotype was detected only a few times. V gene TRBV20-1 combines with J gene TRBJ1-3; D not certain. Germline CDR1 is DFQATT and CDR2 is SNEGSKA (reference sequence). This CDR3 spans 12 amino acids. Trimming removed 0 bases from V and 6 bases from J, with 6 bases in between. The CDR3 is CSARDPENTIYF. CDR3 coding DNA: TGCAGTGCTAGAGATCCGGAAAACACCATATATTTT.

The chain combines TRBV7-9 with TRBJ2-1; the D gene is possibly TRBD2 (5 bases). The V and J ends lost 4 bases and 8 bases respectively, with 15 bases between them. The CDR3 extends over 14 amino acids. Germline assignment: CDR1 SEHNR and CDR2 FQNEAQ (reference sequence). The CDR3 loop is CASSSYKGADEQFF. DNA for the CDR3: TGTGCCAGCAGCTCCTACAAGGGAGCCGATGAGCAGTTCTTC.

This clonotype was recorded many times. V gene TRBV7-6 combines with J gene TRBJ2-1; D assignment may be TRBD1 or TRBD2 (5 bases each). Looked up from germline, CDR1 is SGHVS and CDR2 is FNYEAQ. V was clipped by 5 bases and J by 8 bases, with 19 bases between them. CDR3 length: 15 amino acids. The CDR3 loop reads CASSPSLAGSDEQFF. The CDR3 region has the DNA TGTGCCAGCAGCCCTAGCCTGGCAGGGTCAGATGAGCAGTTCTTC.

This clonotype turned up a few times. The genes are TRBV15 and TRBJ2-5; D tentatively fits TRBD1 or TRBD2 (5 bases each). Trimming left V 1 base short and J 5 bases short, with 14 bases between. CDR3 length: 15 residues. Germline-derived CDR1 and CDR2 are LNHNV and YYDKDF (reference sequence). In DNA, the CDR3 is TGTGCCACCAGCAGAGTGGCGGGTTGGGACGAGACCCAGTACTTC. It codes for CATSRVAGWDETQYF.

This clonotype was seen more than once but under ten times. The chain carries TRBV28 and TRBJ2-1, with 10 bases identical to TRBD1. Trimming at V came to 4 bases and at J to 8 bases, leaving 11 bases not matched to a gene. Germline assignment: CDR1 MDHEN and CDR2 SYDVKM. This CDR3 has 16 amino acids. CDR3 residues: CASSSAGTGDWDEQFF. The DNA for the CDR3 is TGTGCCAGCAGTTCCGCCGGGACAGGGGATTGGGATGAGCAGTTCTTC.

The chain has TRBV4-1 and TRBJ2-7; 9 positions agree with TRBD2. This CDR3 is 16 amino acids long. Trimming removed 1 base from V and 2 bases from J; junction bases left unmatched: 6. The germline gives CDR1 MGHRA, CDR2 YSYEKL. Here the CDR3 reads CASSQGASGRTYEQYF. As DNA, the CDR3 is TGCGCCAGCAGCCAAGGGGCCAGCGGGAGGACCTACGAGCAGTACTTC.

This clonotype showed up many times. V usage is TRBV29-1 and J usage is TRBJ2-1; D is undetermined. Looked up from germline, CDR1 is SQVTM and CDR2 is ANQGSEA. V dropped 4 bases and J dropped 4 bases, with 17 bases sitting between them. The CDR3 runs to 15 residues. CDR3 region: CSVVGPSGRYNEQFF. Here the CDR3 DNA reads TGCAGCGTTGTGGGCCCCAGTGGACGGTACAATGAGCAGTTCTTC.

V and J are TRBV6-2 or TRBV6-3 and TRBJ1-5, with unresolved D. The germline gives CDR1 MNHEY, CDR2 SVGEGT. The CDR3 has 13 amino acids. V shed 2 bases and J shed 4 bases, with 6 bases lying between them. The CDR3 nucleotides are TGTGCCAGCAGTTACGATCGAAATCAGCCCCAGCATTTT. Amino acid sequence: CASSYDRNQPQHF.

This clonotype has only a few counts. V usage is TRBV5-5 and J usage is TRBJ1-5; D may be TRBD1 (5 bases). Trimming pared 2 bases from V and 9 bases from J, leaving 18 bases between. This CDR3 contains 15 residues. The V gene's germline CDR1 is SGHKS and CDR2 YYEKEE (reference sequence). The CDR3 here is CASSLYRDSPRPQHF. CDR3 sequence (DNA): TGTGCCAGCAGCTTATACCGGGACTCCCCCAGGCCCCAGCATTTT.

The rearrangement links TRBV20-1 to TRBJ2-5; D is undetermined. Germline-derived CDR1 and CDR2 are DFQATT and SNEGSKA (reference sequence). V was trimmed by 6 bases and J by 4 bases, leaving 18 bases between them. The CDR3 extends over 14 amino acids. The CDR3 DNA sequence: TGCAGTGCCCCCGTCTCTAGAATACTAGAGACCCAGTACTTC. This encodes CSAPVSRILETQYF.

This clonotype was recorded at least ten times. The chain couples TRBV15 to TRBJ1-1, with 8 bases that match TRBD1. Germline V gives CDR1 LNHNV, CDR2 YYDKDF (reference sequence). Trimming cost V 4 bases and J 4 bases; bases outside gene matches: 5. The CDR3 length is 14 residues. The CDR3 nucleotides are TGTGCCACCAGCACTGGACAGGGTCGCACTGAAGCTTTCTTT. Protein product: CATSTGQGRTEAFF.

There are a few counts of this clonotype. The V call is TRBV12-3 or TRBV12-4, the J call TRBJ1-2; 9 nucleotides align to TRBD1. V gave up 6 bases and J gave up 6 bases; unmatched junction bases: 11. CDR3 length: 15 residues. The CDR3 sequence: CASSRKGQGRDGYTF. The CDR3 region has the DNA TGTGCCAGCAGCCGGAAAGGACAGGGGAGGGATGGCTACACCTTC.

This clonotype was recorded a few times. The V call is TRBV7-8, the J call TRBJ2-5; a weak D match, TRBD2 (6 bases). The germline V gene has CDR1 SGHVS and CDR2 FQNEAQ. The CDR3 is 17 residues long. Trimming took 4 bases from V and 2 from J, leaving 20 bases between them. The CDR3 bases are TGTGCCAGCAGCTCCGCAAGACTAGTGGGCTTTCAAGAGACCCAGTACTTC. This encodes CASSSARLVGFQETQYF.

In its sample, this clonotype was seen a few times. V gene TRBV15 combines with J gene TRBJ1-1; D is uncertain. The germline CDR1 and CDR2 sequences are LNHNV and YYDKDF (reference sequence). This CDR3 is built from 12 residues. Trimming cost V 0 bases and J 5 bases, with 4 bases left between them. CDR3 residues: CATSRDQTEAFF. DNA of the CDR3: TGTGCCACCAGCAGAGACCAGACTGAAGCTTTCTTT.

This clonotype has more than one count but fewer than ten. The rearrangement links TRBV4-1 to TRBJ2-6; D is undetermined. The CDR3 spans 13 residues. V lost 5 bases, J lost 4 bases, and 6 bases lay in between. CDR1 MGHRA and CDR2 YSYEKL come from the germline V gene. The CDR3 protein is CASSEPGANVLTF. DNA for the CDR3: TGCGCCAGCAGCGAGCCGGGGGCCAACGTCCTGACTTTC.

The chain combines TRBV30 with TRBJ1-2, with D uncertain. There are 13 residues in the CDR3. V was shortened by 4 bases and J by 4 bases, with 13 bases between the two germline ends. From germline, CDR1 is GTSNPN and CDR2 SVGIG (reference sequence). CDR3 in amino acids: CAWNGWSSYGYTF. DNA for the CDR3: TGTGCCTGGAATGGGTGGTCCTCCTATGGCTACACCTTC.

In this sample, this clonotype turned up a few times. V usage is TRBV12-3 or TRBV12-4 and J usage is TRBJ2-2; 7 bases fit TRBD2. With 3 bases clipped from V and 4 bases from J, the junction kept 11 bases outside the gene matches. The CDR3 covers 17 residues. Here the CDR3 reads CASSLAGRRGSTGELFF. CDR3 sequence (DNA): TGTGCCAGCAGTTTGGCCGGGAGGAGAGGCTCCACCGGGGAGCTGTTTTTT.

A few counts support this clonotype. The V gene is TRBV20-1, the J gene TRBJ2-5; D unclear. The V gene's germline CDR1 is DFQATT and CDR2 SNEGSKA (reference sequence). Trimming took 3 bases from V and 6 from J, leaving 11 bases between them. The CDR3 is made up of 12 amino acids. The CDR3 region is CSASRGTQTQYF. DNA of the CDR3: TGCAGTGCTAGTAGAGGCACGCAGACCCAGTACTTC.